This entry lists 21 T cell receptor beta chains sequenced from one sample in a study of blood T cells in healthy people across ages. Primed by a sample-barcoded 5' primer and a J-beta primer mix, a second PCR proceeded for roughly 6 to 12 cycles. TCRdb recomputed calls from the 5' RACE reads with MiXCR, one row per CDR3 protein. The repertoire has about 1.6 million distinct CDR3 sequences, approximately 32% of them found once; the top ten carry about 11%. Sequencing input: blood. All receptors come from a woman in her 30s in good health.

This clonotype was seen ten or more times. The chain joins TRBV5-1 to TRBJ2-3; 8 bases fit TRBD2. CDR1 is SGHRS, CDR2 YFSETQ, per germline. The CDR3 spans 14 residues. Trimming took 5 bases from V and 6 from J; bases not matched to a gene: 8. The CDR3 is CASREAGATDTQYF. Written as DNA, the CDR3 is TGCGCCAGCAGAGAAGCGGGGGCCACGGATACGCAGTATTTT.

This chain joins TRBV4-1 and TRBJ1-2, with 10 bases aligning to TRBD1. CDR1 and CDR2 from the germline V gene are MGHRA and YSYEKL. V lost 5 bases and J lost 7; bases outside the gene matches: 10. The CDR3 length is 15 residues. CDR3 amino acids: CASSAPGTGVLGYTF. DNA for the CDR3: TGCGCCAGCAGCGCTCCCGGGACAGGGGTGCTTGGCTACACCTTC.

The sample holds a few counts of this clonotype. The chain carries TRBV6-5 and TRBJ2-6, with 15 bases fitting TRBD2. The germline V gene encodes CDR1 MNHEY and CDR2 SVGAGI. The CDR3 runs to 20 residues. V gave up 2 bases and J gave up 2 bases; unmatched junction bases: 7. CDR3 sequence reads: CASSYNWTSGGATGANVLTF. DNA of the CDR3: TGTGCCAGCAGTTACAACTGGACTAGCGGGGGGGCCACTGGGGCCAACGTCCTGACTTTC.

The chain links TRBV5-1 to TRBJ1-3, with D unresolved. The ends were cut back, 0 bases at V and 0 bases at J, with 7 bases in the middle. The CDR3 is 15 amino acids. CDR1 and CDR2 from the germline V gene are SGHRS and YFSETQ. In DNA, the CDR3 is TGCGCCAGCAGCTTGGACGGTATCTCTGGAAACACCATATATTTT. The encoded protein is CASSLDGISGNTIYF.

The rearrangement uses TRBV11-2 and TRBJ2-3; 11 bases fit TRBD2. Germline lookup yields CDR1 SGHAT and CDR2 FQNNGV. The CDR3 covers 18 residues. Germline trimming cut 4 bases from V and 0 bases from J; bases unmatched to any gene: 9. The CDR3 DNA reads TGTGCCAGCAGCTCAATAGCGGGAGGGAAACTTAGCACAGATACGCAGTATTTT. Residues: CASSSIAGGKLSTDTQYF.

This chain uses TRBV30 with TRBJ1-5, with D possibly TRBD1 on 5 matching bases. V shed 3 bases and J shed 1 base, with 16 bases lying between them. CDR1 and CDR2 (germline): GTSNPN, SVGIG (reference sequence). This CDR3 has 16 amino acids. CDR3 amino acids: CAWSRPPGASNQPQHF. Written as DNA, the CDR3 is TGTGCCTGGAGCCGACCCCCCGGGGCCAGCAATCAGCCCCAGCATTTT. Using reference TRBV30 and TRBJ1-5 for the parts outside the CDR3, the full variable domain is SQTIHQWPATLVQPVGSPLSLECTVEGTSNPNLYWYRQAAGRGLQLLFYSVGIGQISSEVPQNLSASRPQDRQFILSSKKLLLSDSGFYLCAWSRPPGASNQPQHFGDGTRLSIL.

In its sample, this clonotype was seen a few times. The J gene is TRBJ2-3, the V gene TRBV3-1; no firm D call. This CDR3 region has 14 residues. Germline CDR1 is LGHDT and CDR2 is YNNKEL (reference sequence). Trimming removed 8 bases at V and 4 bases at J, with 16 bases between. The CDR3 sequence: CASGKGQLADTQYF. In nucleotides, the CDR3 is TGTGCCAGCGGAAAAGGGCAGCTCGCAGATACGCAGTATTTT.

This chain connects TRBV5-1 to TRBJ2-7; a weak D match, TRBD2 (6 bases). The DNA end favors TRBJ2-5, so the J call may be wrong. This CDR3 contains 17 residues. Germline-derived CDR1 and CDR2 are SGHRS and YFSETQ. The CDR3 loop is CASSRRGMGGSQETQYF. The DNA of the CDR3 is TGCGCCAGCAGCCGGAGGGGTATGGGGGGATCGCAAGAGACCCAGTACTTC.

This clonotype was observed once. Mismatch with germline at one junction end may stem from a read error. The V call is TRBV10-3, the J call TRBJ2-7; possible D gene TRBD2, 6 bases. Per the germline V gene, CDR1 is ENHRY and CDR2 is SYGVKD. CDR3 length equals 16 residues. The CDR3 is CAIRGPQEGGYYGQYF. The CDR3 DNA is TGTGCCATCAGGGGACCCCAGGAGGGCGGGTACTACGGGCAGTACTTC.

Points on this clonotype: This may be a read error: a much more frequent sequence differs by one nucleotide. This chain joins TRBV7-3 and TRBJ2-3; TRBD2 matches 10 bases. This CDR3 contains 17 residues. CDR1 is SGHTA and CDR2 is FQGTGA in the germline V gene. CDR3 loop: CASSQVGLAGDGDAQYF. The DNA of the CDR3 is TGTGCCAGCAGCCAAGTGGGCCTAGCGGGGGATGGAGATGCGCAGTATTTT.

The genes are TRBV28 and TRBJ2-1, with 7 bases that match TRBD2. The germline gives CDR1 MDHEN, CDR2 SYDVKM. The CDR3 covers 13 residues. The CDR3 nucleotides read TGTGCTGGAAGGGCCTCTAGCGGCAATGAGCAGTTCTTC. This translates into CAGRASSGNEQFF.

This clonotype was counted a few times. This sequence joins TRBV3-1 and TRBJ2-7; D might be TRBD1 or TRBD2, each matching 6 bases. The CDR3 runs to 14 residues. V was cut by 4 bases and J by 4 bases, with 14 bases left in between. CDR1 LGHDT and CDR2 YNNKEL come from the germline V gene (reference sequence). The CDR3 protein is CASSPYRGGYEQYF. In nucleotides, the CDR3 is TGTGCCAGCAGCCCATATAGAGGGGGGTACGAGCAGTACTTC.

The rearrangement joins TRBV27 to TRBJ2-1; TRBD1 might be the D (6 bases). CDR1 MNHEY and CDR2 SMNVEV come from the germline V gene (reference sequence). V lost 3 bases and J lost 6, with 15 bases in between. The CDR3 is made up of 15 amino acids. The chain's CDR3 is CASSLRGSVGNEQFF. In nucleotides, the CDR3 is TGTGCCAGCAGTTTGAGGGGGAGCGTGGGCAATGAGCAGTTCTTC.

Regarding this clonotype: At one boundary the junction diverges from the germline segment, which might be a read error. The CDR3 DNA reads TGCGTCAGCAGACCTAGGGAGCCCAACCACGAGCAGTACTTC. Amino acids: CVSRPREPNHEQYF. J is TRBJ2-7 and V is TRBV5-1; a possible D gene is TRBD2 (5 bases). CDR3 size: 14 residues. Germline lookup yields CDR1 SGHRS and CDR2 YFSETQ.

V and J are TRBV9 and TRBJ2-7; D possibly corresponds to TRBD2 (5 bases). Germline V gene sequence: CDR1 SGDLS, CDR2 YYNGEE. V was clipped by 4 bases and J by 3 bases, with 8 bases between them. This CDR3 has 12 residues. CDR3 in amino acids: CASSTRDYEQYF. The CDR3 nucleotides read TGTGCCAGCAGCACTCGGGACTACGAGCAGTACTTC.

This clonotype showed up just a few times. The CDR3 spells CASSRRGANTGELFF. In DNA form, the CDR3 reads TGTGCCAGCAGCCGACGGGGGGCGAACACCGGGGAGCTGTTTTTT. V usage is TRBV3-1 and J usage is TRBJ2-2, with 7 nucleotides matching TRBD2. Germline V gene lookup returns CDR1 LGHDT and CDR2 YNNKEL (reference sequence). The junction had 2 bases not matched to a gene; V was cut back by 4 bases and J by 0 bases. This CDR3 region has 15 residues.

This chain joins TRBV27 and TRBJ2-7; 11 nucleotides align to TRBD1. The V gene end was trimmed by 4 bases and the J gene end by 3 bases; junction bases not matched to a gene: 5. CDR1 and CDR2 (germline): MNHEY, SMNVEV (reference sequence). CDR3 length equals 15 residues. CDR3 sequence reads: CASSSLGTGGYEQYF. CDR3 sequence (DNA): TGTGCCAGCAGTTCCCTCGGGACAGGGGGCTACGAGCAGTACTTC.

This clonotype was seen once. J is TRBJ2-2 and V is TRBV27, with 10 bases identical to TRBD1. V shed 1 base, J shed 4 bases, and the junction held 3 bases outside the gene matches. Germline loops: CDR1 MNHEY, CDR2 SMNVEV (reference sequence). This CDR3 comprises 16 residues. In nucleotides, the CDR3 is TGTGCCAGCAGTTTATGGGGACAGGGGTTCACCGGGGAGCTGTTTTTT. As protein: CASSLWGQGFTGELFF.

A remark on this clonotype: This may be a read error: a much more frequent sequence differs by one nucleotide. The rearrangement links TRBV12-3 or TRBV12-4 to TRBJ2-1; 10 bases are a match to TRBD2. The CDR3 totals 15 residues. In DNA form, the CDR3 reads TGTACCAGCAGCCAGACTAGCGGGCCCACCAATGAGCAGTTCTTC. Residues: CTSSQTSGPTNEQFF.

This clonotype showed up just once. The chain couples TRBV6-5 to TRBJ2-1; a weak D match, TRBD2 (6 bases). CDR3 size: 12 residues. The germline V gene has CDR1 MNHEY and CDR2 SVGAGI. The V end was cut by 6 bases, the J end by 11 bases, with 14 bases between. CDR3 residues: CASSSTGDKQFF. The CDR3 region has the DNA TGTGCCAGCAGCTCTACGGGGGATAAGCAGTTCTTC.

Comments on this clonotype: Mismatch with germline at one junction end may stem from a read error. The chain employs TRBV5-4 and TRBJ1-2; D ambiguous. The CDR3 consists of 12 residues. From germline, CDR1 is SGHNT and CDR2 YYREEE (reference sequence). CDR3 bases: TGTGCCAGCAACTTGGGAACCAATGGCTACACCTTC. Translated: CASNLGTNGYTF.